These 17 T cell receptor beta chains share one sample of origin, sequenced in a study of beta chain features in type 1 diabetes (dated by TCRdb to the late 2010s). Library prep was done by the immunoSEQ multiplex PCR assay. All of the isolated RNA was reverse transcribed with the High Capacity cDNA Reverse Transcription Kit, so expressed TCRB transcripts were sequenced. Imported from immuneACCESS, the table was reduced by TCRdb to in-frame sequences with V and J called. These copies leave out some clones; in studies compared against another copy, an unresolved V gene accounts for under half, and the cause of the remainder is not known. This sample gives about 400,000 clones in total; around 12% of them show up just once. Approximately 0.015% of the sample belongs to the ten largest clones. The sequenced material came from naive CD4+ T cells from blood. Read against the paper, the sample's cell subset or site label means: true naive CD4+ T cells. These receptors originate from a young man in good health.

This clone was counted only a few times. The chain links TRBV15 to TRBJ2-1, with D perhaps TRBD2 (5 bases). The CDR3 length is 14 residues. Trimming left V 6 bases short and J 4 bases short, with 13 bases between. Germline lookup yields CDR1 LNHNV and CDR2 YYDKDF (reference sequence). In nucleotides, the CDR3 is TGTGCCACCAGGGGAGACCAGAATTACAATGAGCAGTTCTTC. It encodes CATRGDQNYNEQFF.

The chain joins TRBV28 to TRBJ1-2, with 8 bases aligning to TRBD1. CDR3 length equals 14 residues. Germline-derived CDR1 and CDR2 are MDHEN and SYDVKM. J was trimmed by 4 bases and V by 8 bases; bases with no gene match: 9. The CDR3 coding sequence is TGTGCCAGCGGACCCGGACAGGGAAGCTATGGCTACACCTTC. Translation gives CASGPGQGSYGYTF.

A few counts support this clone. V gene TRBV7-9 combines with J gene TRBJ2-2; D ambiguous. The CDR3 sequence is 15 residues long. Germline CDR1 reads SEHNR; CDR2 reads FQNEAQ (reference sequence). Trimming cost V 6 bases and J 1 base, with 12 bases left between them. CDR3 residues: CASSLFGGNTGELFF. The CDR3 region has the DNA TGTGCCAGCAGTCTGTTCGGTGGGAACACCGGGGAGCTGTTTTTT.

This clone was seen only a few times. This chain links TRBV5-1 with TRBJ2-5; TRBD2 matches 13 bases. V shed 2 bases, J shed 5 bases, and the junction held 6 bases outside the gene matches. The CDR3 sequence is 16 residues long. Germline CDR1 SGHRS, CDR2 YFSETQ. The CDR3: CASSLGGLAGQETQYF. CDR3 DNA: TGCGCCAGCAGCTTAGGGGGACTAGCGGGACAGGAGACCCAGTACTTC.

This clone was seen more than once but under ten times. The chain has TRBV11-2 and TRBJ2-5; 8 bases line up with TRBD1. The CDR3 runs to 14 residues. V lost 5 bases and J lost 5; bases outside the gene matches: 7. From germline, CDR1 is SGHAT and CDR2 FQNNGV. CDR3 residues: CASSPGGSGETQYF. The CDR3 DNA is TGTGCCAGCAGCCCAGGGGGCAGCGGGGAGACCCAGTACTTC. The entire variable domain, with the rest obtained from reference TRBV11-2 and TRBJ2-5, is as follows: EAGVAQSPRYKIIEKRQSVAFWCNPISGHATLYWYQQILGQGPKLLIQFQNNGVVDDSQLPKDRFSAERLKGVDSTLKIQPAKLEDSAVYLCASSPGGSGETQYFGPGTRLLVL.

The chain uses TRBV7-2 and TRBJ1-2; 7 bases line up with TRBD1. Germline V lookup: CDR1 SGHTA, CDR2 FQGNSA. This CDR3 is 15 amino acids long. The V and J ends lost 3 bases and 6 bases, in that order; junction bases with no gene match: 10. The CDR3 coding sequence is TGTGCCAGCAGCTTGGGCAGTCTACAGGGGAATGGCTACACCTTC. Amino acids: CASSLGSLQGNGYTF.

The rearrangement joins TRBV4-2 to TRBJ1-2, with 7 bases aligning to TRBD1. V dropped 4 bases and J dropped 4; count of bases not matched to a gene: 9. Looked up from germline, CDR1 is LGHNA and CDR2 is YNFKEQ. The CDR3 extends over 15 amino acids. The CDR3 DNA is TGTGCCAGCAGCCGCGGACAGGAATCGGGCTATGGCTACACCTTC. Its translation is CASSRGQESGYGYTF.

The chain recombines TRBV18 with TRBJ2-1; D gene ambiguous. Germline V gene lookup returns CDR1 KGHSH and CDR2 LQKENI. Trimming cost V 3 bases and J 4 bases, with 10 bases left between them. The CDR3 has 14 residues. CDR3 region: CASSPETAYNEQFF. The CDR3 DNA reads TGTGCCAGCTCACCGGAGACGGCTTACAATGAGCAGTTCTTC.

In its sample, this clone was seen a few times. The V gene is TRBV4-3, the J gene TRBJ1-4; TRBD1 agrees at 8 bases. Germline-derived CDR1 and CDR2 are LGHNA and YSLEER. V trimming: 0 bases; J trimming: 7 bases; junction bases outside the gene matches: 7. The CDR3 has 16 amino acids. The CDR3 DNA is TGCGCCAGCAGCCAAGATAATGACAGGGGTCTTGAAAAACTGTTTTTT. Translating it yields CASSQDNDRGLEKLFF.

The chain couples TRBV7-3 to TRBJ1-4, with 7 bases fitting TRBD1. CDR3 length: 13 amino acids. J gave up 6 bases and V 5 bases, and 3 bases lay outside the gene matches. Germline V gene sequence: CDR1 SGHTA, CDR2 FQGTGA. The CDR3 sequence: CASSRDRDEKLFF. Here the CDR3 DNA reads TGTGCCAGCAGCAGGGACAGAGATGAAAAACTGTTTTTT.

CDR3 DNA: TGCAGCGTTGAAGATCCGGGGGGGGGATACAATGAGCAGTTCTTC. Its translation is CSVEDPGGGYNEQFF. The chain recombines TRBV29-1 with TRBJ2-1; 8 bases agree with TRBD2. Per germline, CDR1 SQVTM and CDR2 ANQGSEA. V lost 0 bases and J lost 4; bases outside the gene matches: 5. This CDR3 comprises 15 residues.

This clone was seen more than once but under ten times. The chain carries TRBV28 and TRBJ2-7; no reliable D call. The CDR3 has 14 amino acids. Germline V gene data show CDR1 as MDHEN and CDR2 as SYDVKM. V lost 5 bases to trimming and J lost 1 base, with 12 bases between them. CDR3 DNA sequence: TGTGCCAGCAGTGTTCGATTGAGATCCTACGAGCAGTACTTC. Translated, it gives CASSVRLRSYEQYF.

This clone was observed a few times. The chain has TRBV15 and TRBJ2-7; tentative D call: TRBD1 (5 bases). Germline V CDR1 and CDR2: LNHNV, YYDKDF (reference sequence). CDR3 length: 14 amino acids. V was trimmed by 0 bases and J by 1 base, leaving 7 bases between them. DNA for the CDR3: TGTGCCACCAGCAGAGACCGACAGTCCTACGAGCAGTACTTC. Protein sequence: CATSRDRQSYEQYF.

The CDR3 bases are TGTGCCAGCAGTCGCACAGGGATCCAAGAGACCCAGTACTTC. Its translation: CASSRTGIQETQYF. The chain recombines TRBV28 with TRBJ2-5; tentatively, D is TRBD1 (6 bases). The CDR3 is 14 residues long. V was cut by 5 bases and J by 1 base, with 11 bases left in between. Germline V gives CDR1 MDHEN, CDR2 SYDVKM.

This chain connects TRBV7-9 to TRBJ2-3; 10 bases align to TRBD2. The CDR3 is 16 residues long. Unmatched junction bases numbered 11, after V lost 5 bases and J lost 6 bases. The germline gives CDR1 SEHNR, CDR2 FQNEAQ (reference sequence). CDR3 DNA sequence: TGTGCCAGCAGCCCTTTAGCGGGGGGAACGTGGGATACGCAGTATTTT. Amino acid sequence: CASSPLAGGTWDTQYF. The full variable domain, with the rest looked up from reference TRBV7-9 and TRBJ2-3, is DTGVSQNPRHKITKRGQNVTFRCDPISEHNRLYWYRQTLGQGPEFLTYFQNEAQLEKSRLLSDRFSAERPKGSFSTLEIQRTEQGDSAMYLCASSPLAGGTWDTQYFGPGTRLTVL.

This clone was observed a few times. The chain has TRBV9 and TRBJ2-7, with D possibly TRBD1 on 6 matching bases. CDR1 and CDR2 (germline): SGDLS, YYNGEE. The V end lost 4 bases, the J end lost 0 bases, and 14 bases lay between the germline ends. This CDR3 is built from 15 residues. DNA of the CDR3: TGTGCCAGCAGCCCCCGGGGACACCCCTCCTACGAGCAGTACTTC. Its protein product is CASSPRGHPSYEQYF.

The chain joins TRBV18 to TRBJ2-3; perhaps TRBD2 as D (5 bases). V was shortened by 2 bases and J by 1 base, with 16 bases between the two germline ends. Germline V CDR1 and CDR2: KGHSH, LQKENI. The CDR3 totals 17 residues. The CDR3: CASSPNSVGSGTDTQYF. The CDR3 region has the DNA TGTGCCAGCTCACCAAATAGTGTGGGGAGCGGCACAGATACGCAGTATTTT.